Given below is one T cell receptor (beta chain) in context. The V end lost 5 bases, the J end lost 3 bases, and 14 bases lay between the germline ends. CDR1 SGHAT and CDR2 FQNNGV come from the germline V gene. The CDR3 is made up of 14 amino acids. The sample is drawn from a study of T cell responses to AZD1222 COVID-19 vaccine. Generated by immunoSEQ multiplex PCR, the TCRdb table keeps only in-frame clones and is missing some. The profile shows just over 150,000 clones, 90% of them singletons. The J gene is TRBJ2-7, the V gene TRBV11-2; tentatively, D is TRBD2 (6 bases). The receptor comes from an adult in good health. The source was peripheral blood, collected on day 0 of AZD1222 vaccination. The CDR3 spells CASSPRLGYYEQYF. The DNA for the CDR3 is TGTGCCAGCAGCCCTCGACTAGGATACTACGAGCAGTACTTC. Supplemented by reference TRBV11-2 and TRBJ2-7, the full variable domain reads EAGVAQSPRYKIIEKRQSVAFWCNPISGHATLYWYQQILGQGPKLLIQFQNNGVVDDSQLPKDRFSAERLKGVDSTLKIQPAKLEDSAVYLCASSPRLGYYEQYFGPGTRLTVT.